The clone carrying this T cell receptor (beta chain) was detected only a few times. Construction of the TCR beta libraries employed iRepertoire HTBI primers in conjunction with Arm-PCR of CDR3 regions. TCRdb fed the multiplex PCR reads into MiXCR, producing one record per CDR3 protein. The sample lists 350,000 to 500,000 distinct CDR3 sequences; roughly a fifth were seen once. The source of the sample is a study of regulatory T cells in long-lasting Graves disease. Time point here: persistent/refractory GD, antithyroid drugs over 5 years with positive TRAb. PBMCs were the source of the RNA used for TCR sequencing. The clonotype originates from a female donor with Graves disease. Sample: peripheral blood mononuclear cells (PBMCs), taken when the disease was refractory, from a patient treated with antithyroid drugs.

CDR3 amino acids: CASSRTGPRTGELFF. CDR3 coding DNA: TGCGCCAGCAGCCGGACAGGCCCGAGGACCGGGGAGCTGTTTTTT. The chain links TRBV5-1 to TRBJ2-2, with TRBD1 identical over 7 bases. Germline CDR1 is SGHRS and CDR2 is YFSETQ. The V and J ends lost 4 bases and 5 bases, in that order; junction bases with no gene match: 8. CDR3 size: 15 residues.